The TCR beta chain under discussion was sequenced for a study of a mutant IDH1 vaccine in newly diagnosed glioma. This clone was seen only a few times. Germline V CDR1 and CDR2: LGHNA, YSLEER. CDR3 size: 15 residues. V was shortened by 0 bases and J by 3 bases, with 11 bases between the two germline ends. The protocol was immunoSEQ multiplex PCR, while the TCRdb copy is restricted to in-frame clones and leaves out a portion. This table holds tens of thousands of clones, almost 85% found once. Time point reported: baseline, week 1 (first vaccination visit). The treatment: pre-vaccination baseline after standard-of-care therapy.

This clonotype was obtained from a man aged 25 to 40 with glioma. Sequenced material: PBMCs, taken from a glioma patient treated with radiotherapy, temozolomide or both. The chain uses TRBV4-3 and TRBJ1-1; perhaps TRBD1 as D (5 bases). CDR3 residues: CASSQEAGRDTEAFF. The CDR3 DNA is TGCGCCAGCAGCCAAGAGGCAGGGCGGGACACTGAAGCTTTCTTT.